This TCR beta chain stems from a study of blood T cell repertoires in COVID-19. Clones were sequenced by immunoSEQ multiplex PCR, and TCRdb holds only the in-frame ones, with some missing. The data show about 150,000 clones, around 83% seen once. The CDR3 runs 13 residues. Germline loops: CDR1 SNHLY, CDR2 FYNNEI. V lost 9 bases to trimming and J lost 4 bases; unmatched junction nucleotides: 7. The TCR was taken from a woman aged 45-60 years with acute or convalescent COVID-19. The specimen sequenced was peripheral blood. The chain is built from TRBV2 and TRBJ2-3; the match to TRBD1 covers 7 bases. The CDR3 nucleotides read TGTGCCAGTTGGGACAGAAGCGCAGATACGCAGTATTTT. This codes for CASWDRSADTQYF.